The clone carrying this T cell receptor (beta chain) occurred once. The target antigen is unknown. At one of its ends the junction is not consistent with the germline gene, which may arise from a read error. Germline loops: CDR1 ENHRY, CDR2 SYGVKD. This CDR3 is 13 amino acids long. This specimen belongs to a study of cytomegalovirus exposure and HLA in healthy donors. Whole-study findings and limits: Owing to their indistinguishability, certain V segments, notably TRBV6-2 and TRBV6-3, were excluded. Rare TCR sequences dominated, though some public TCRs recurred in many donors. For presence/absence analyses, sequencing depth was assumed to be roughly uniform across donors.

Vbeta (60) and Jbeta (13) primers were used in the PCR. Data came from immunoSEQ multiplex PCR; TCRdb stores just in-frame clones and leaves some out. Of about 150,000 clones listed, approximately 79% are singletons. The TCR originated in a middle-aged man in good health and CMV-seropositive. The rearrangement links TRBV10-3 to TRBJ2-7; 12 nucleotides align to TRBD2. The sequencing sample was made of PBMCs. The CDR3 region is CAISSHGLAGWNF. The CDR3 DNA follows: TGTGCCATCAGTTCTCACGGACTAGCGGGGTGGAACTTC.